This TCR beta chain was recorded in a study of blood T cells in healthy people across ages. Study-wide findings and caveats: Those diversity estimates obtained from one million T cells were thought to be underestimates.

With a J-beta primer mix and a sample-barcoded 5' primer, a second PCR ran roughly 6 to 11 cycles. Paired-end reads containing CDR3 totaled no fewer than 3 million for each sample. TCRdb fed the 5' RACE reads into MiXCR, producing one record per CDR3 protein. The sample records more than 500,000 distinct CDR3 sequences, about 26% being singletons. Every donor gave ten milliliters of peripheral blood. Worth noting for this clonotype: The antigen is unknown.

This TCR was sampled from a woman aged 70-85 years in good health. The specimen was blood.

CDR3 sequence (DNA): TGTGCCAGCACGGGCCTGGCCACCACTTTTGTCGAGCAGTACTTC. It yields the protein CASTGLATTFVEQYF. The V gene is TRBV7-9, the J gene TRBJ2-7; D unclear. CDR3 length: 15 amino acids. V was clipped by 7 bases and J by 6 bases, with 22 bases between them. CDR1 and CDR2 from the germline V gene are SEHNR and FQNEAQ (reference sequence).